This T cell receptor beta chain derives from a study of T-cell reconstitution after alpha-beta-depleted transplantation in children. Unique molecular identifiers were incorporated during preparation of the TCRbeta library. TCRdb fed the PCR reads into MiXCR, producing one record per CDR3 protein. This sample has some 200,000 distinct CDR3 sequences, with approximately 8.4% found just once. This clonotype was observed at least ten times. With 9 bases clipped from V and 4 bases from J, the junction kept 22 bases outside the gene matches. The CDR3 is 19 residues long. This receptor was identified in a male patient aged 2 to 10 who had a stem cell transplant for acute myeloid leukemia, so the T cells may come from the graft donor. The chain is built from TRBV12-3 or TRBV12-4 and TRBJ2-3; the match to TRBD2 covers 10 bases. Sequenced here: PBMCs, mostly from graft donor cells, sampled 360 days after TCRalphabeta/CD19-depleted stem cell transplant. The CDR3 loop is CASCRDSALSGRSPDTQYF. The CDR3 nucleotides are TGTGCCAGTTGCCGGGATTCAGCTCTTAGCGGGAGGTCGCCAGATACGCAGTATTTT.